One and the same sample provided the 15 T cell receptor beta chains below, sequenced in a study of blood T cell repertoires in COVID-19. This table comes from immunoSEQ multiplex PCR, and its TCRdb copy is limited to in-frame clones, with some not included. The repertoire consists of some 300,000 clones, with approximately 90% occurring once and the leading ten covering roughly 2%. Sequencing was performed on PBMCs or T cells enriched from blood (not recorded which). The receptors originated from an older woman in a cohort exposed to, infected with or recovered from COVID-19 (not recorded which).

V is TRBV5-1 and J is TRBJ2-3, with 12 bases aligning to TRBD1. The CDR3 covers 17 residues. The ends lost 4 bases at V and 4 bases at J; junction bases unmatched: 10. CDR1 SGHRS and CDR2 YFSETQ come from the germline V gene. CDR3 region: CASSTNPGQGASDTQYF. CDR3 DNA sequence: TGCGCCAGCAGCACAAATCCGGGACAGGGGGCTTCAGATACGCAGTATTTT.

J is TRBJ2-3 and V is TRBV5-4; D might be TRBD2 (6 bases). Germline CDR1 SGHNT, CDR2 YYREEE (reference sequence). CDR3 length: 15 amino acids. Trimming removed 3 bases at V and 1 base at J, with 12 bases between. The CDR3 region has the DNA TGTGCCAGCAGCTCTGTCGGGAGAGGCACAGATACGCAGTATTTT. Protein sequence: CASSSVGRGTDTQYF.

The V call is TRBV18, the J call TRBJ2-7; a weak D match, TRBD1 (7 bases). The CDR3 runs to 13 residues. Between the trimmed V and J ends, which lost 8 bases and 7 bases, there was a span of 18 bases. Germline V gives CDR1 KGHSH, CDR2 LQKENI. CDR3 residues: CASGGTALLEQYF. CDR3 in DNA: TGTGCCAGCGGCGGGACAGCCCTATTGGAGCAGTACTTC.

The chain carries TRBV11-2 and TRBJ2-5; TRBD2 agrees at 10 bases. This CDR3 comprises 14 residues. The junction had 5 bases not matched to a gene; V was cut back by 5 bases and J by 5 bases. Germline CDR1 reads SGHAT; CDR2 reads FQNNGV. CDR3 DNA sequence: TGTGCCAGCAGCATAGCGGGGGGTCTGGAGACCCAGTACTTC. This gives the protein CASSIAGGLETQYF.

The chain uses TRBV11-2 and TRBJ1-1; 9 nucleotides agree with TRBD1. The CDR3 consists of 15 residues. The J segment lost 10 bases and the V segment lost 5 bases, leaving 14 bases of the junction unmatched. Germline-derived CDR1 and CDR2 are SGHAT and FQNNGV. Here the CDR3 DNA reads TGTGCCAGCAGCCCGGACCCACAGGGGGCAGTCCGAGCTTTCTTT. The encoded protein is CASSPDPQGAVRAFF.

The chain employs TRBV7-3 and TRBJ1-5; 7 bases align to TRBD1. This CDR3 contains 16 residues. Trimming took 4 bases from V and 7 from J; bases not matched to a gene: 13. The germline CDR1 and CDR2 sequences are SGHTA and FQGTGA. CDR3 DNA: TGTGCCAGCAGCTCAATAACGCACAGGGGCCGCCAGCCCCAGCATTTT. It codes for CASSSITHRGRQPQHF.

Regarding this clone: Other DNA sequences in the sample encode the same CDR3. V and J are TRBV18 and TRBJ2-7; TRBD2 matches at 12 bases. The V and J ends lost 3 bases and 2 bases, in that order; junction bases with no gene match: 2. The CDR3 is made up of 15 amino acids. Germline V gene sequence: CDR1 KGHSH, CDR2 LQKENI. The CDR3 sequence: CASSPGLAGTYEQYF. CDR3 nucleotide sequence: TGTGCCAGCTCACCCGGACTAGCGGGGACCTACGAGCAGTACTTC.

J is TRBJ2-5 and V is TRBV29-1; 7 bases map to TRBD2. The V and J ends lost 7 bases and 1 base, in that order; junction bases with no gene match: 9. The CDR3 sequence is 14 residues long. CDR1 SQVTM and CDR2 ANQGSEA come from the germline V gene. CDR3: CSALPGGSQETQYF. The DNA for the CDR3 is TGCAGCGCCCTTCCCGGGGGGTCCCAAGAGACCCAGTACTTC.

The CDR3 coding sequence is TGTGCCAGCAGTTTAGGGACAGTCTTTGACATTAACTATGGCTACACCTTC. Its translation is CASSLGTVFDINYGYTF. The genes are TRBV28 and TRBJ1-2; the match to TRBD1 covers 7 bases. The CDR3 has 17 residues. Germline values: CDR1 MDHEN, CDR2 SYDVKM. Trimming took 2 bases from V and 1 from J; bases not matched to a gene: 10.

The DNA for the CDR3 is TGTGCCAGCAGCTTAGGACAGGGGGAAGAGACCCAGTACTTC. Protein: CASSLGQGEETQYF. This chain uses TRBV7-8 with TRBJ2-5; 9 bases match TRBD1. The ends lost 1 base at V and 3 bases at J; junction bases unmatched: 0. The CDR3 extends over 14 amino acids. Germline values: CDR1 SGHVS, CDR2 FQNEAQ. Based on the CDR3 plus reference TRBV7-8 and TRBJ2-5, the full variable domain is GAGVSQSPRYKVAKRGQDVALRCDPISGHVSLFWYQQALGQGPEFLTYFQNEAQLDKSGLPSDRFFAERPEGSVSTLKIQRTQQEDSAVYLCASSLGQGEETQYFGPGTRLLVL.

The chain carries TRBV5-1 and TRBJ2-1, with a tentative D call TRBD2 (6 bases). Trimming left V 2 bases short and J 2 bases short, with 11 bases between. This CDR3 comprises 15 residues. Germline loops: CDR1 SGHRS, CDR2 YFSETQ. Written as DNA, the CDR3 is TGCGCCAGCAGCTTCGGAGCGGGCCCCTACAATGAGCAGTTCTTC. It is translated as CASSFGAGPYNEQFF.

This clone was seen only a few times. In nucleotides, the CDR3 is TGTGCCAGCTCGCCCGGGACTTTCTACGAGCAGTACTTC. Translating gives CASSPGTFYEQYF. The chain is built from TRBV18 and TRBJ2-7; TRBD2 might be the D (6 bases). Trimming took off 6 bases at V and 3 bases at J, with 12 bases between the two ends. This CDR3 is built from 13 residues. The germline CDR1 and CDR2 sequences are KGHSH and LQKENI.

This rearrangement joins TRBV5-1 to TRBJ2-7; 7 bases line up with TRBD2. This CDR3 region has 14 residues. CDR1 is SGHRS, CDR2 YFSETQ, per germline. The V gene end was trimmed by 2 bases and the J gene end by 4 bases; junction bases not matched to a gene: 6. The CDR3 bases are TGCGCCAGCAGCTTCGGCGGGAGCTTTTACGAGCAGTACTTC. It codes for CASSFGGSFYEQYF.

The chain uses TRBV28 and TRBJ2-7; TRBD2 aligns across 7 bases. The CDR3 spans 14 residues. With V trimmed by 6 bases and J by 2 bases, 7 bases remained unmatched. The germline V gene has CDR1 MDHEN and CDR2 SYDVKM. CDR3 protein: CASSPSTSPYEQYF. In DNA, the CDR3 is TGTGCCAGCAGCCCGTCGACTAGCCCCTACGAGCAGTACTTC.

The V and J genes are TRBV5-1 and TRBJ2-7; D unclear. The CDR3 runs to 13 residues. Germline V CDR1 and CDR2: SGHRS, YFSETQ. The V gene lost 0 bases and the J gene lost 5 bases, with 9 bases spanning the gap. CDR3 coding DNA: TGCGCCAGCAGCTTGGTCGGCAGCGACGAGCAGTACTTC. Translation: CASSLVGSDEQYF.